This is a list of T cell receptor beta chains from one sample in a study of cytomegalovirus exposure and HLA in healthy donors. Assay: immunoSEQ multiplex PCR; the TCRdb copy retains only in-frame clones and omits some. The table has 97,000 or so clones, more than 85% seen once. The sample was PBMCs. The source of these receptors is a man aged 18 to 29 in good health and CMV-seropositive. Both conserved end residues are part of each CDR3. The order of the fields is V gene, D gene, clone size, CDR3 length, J gene, CDR3 protein, CDR3 DNA. D genes are given only for firm matches. Clone size is shown for a subset of rows, as once, few, many or a class of expanded clone.

V: TRBV7-8
D: NA
size: NA
length: 14
J: TRBJ1-6
CDR3: CASSLGLSNSPLHF
DNA: TGTGCCAGCAGCTTAGGTCTGAGCAATTCACCCCTCCACTTT

V: TRBV7-2
D: TRBD2
size: NA
length: 15
J: TRBJ2-2
CDR3: CASSVLAGSTGELFF
DNA: TGTGCCAGCAGCGTTCTAGCGGGTTCCACCGGGGAGCTGTTTTTT

V: TRBV7-9
D: TRBD2
size: NA
length: 18
J: TRBJ2-1
CDR3: CASSLPKILAGGSDEQFF
DNA: TGTGCCAGCAGCCTACCAAAAATACTAGCGGGAGGATCCGATGAGCAGTTCTTC

V: TRBV19
D: NA
size: NA
length: 14
J: TRBJ2-7
CDR3: CASSSEGTEDEQYF
DNA: TGTGCCAGTAGTTCGGAGGGGACAGAAGACGAGCAGTACTTC

V: TRBV7-2
D: NA
size: few
length: 12
J: TRBJ2-7
CDR3: CASSVNSYEQYF
DNA: TGTGCCAGCAGCGTCAACTCCTACGAGCAGTACTTC

V: TRBV6-6
D: TRBD2
size: few
length: 15
J: TRBJ2-7
CDR3: CASSYGGGDYDEQYF
DNA: TGTGCCAGCAGTTACGGTGGGGGGGATTACGACGAGCAGTACTTC

V: TRBV19
D: NA
size: NA
length: 15
J: TRBJ1-1
CDR3: CASRPWGEANTEAFF
DNA: TGTGCCAGTAGACCCTGGGGGGAGGCGAACACTGAAGCTTTCTTT

V: TRBV5-4
D: NA
size: NA
length: 16
J: TRBJ1-1
CDR3: CASSIGQSRMNTEAFF
DNA: TGTGCCAGCAGCATAGGACAGTCGAGGATGAACACTGAAGCTTTCTTT

V: TRBV7-2
D: NA
size: NA
length: 15
J: TRBJ2-5
CDR3: CASSLESRSSETQYF
DNA: TGTGCCAGCAGCTTAGAATCGAGGAGTTCAGAGACCCAGTACTTC

V: TRBV2
D: NA
size: NA
length: 14
J: TRBJ1-4
CDR3: CASSDSQGWRKLFF
DNA: TGTGCCAGCAGTGATAGCCAGGGTTGGCGAAAACTGTTTTTT

V: TRBV19
D: TRBD1
size: NA
length: 15
J: TRBJ2-5
CDR3: CASSIRQGDLQTQYF
DNA: TGTGCCAGTAGTATCCGACAGGGGGACCTGCAGACCCAGTACTTC

V: TRBV9
D: TRBD2
size: once
length: 15
J: TRBJ2-1
CDR3: CASSASGTVRNEQFF
DNA: TGTGCCAGCAGCGCAAGCGGGACCGTCCGCAATGAGCAGTTCTTC

V: TRBV10-1
D: TRBD1
size: NA
length: 16
J: TRBJ2-1
CDR3: CASSDPGGLADNEQFF
DNA: TGCGCCAGCAGTGACCCAGGGGGCCTAGCCGATAATGAGCAGTTCTTC

V: TRBV7-2
D: NA
size: NA
length: 15
J: TRBJ2-1
CDR3: CASSGSQGPGNEQFF
DNA: TGTGCCAGCAGCGGTAGTCAGGGGCCTGGTAATGAGCAGTTCTTC